This T cell receptor beta chain comes out of a study of T cell changes during pregnancy in multiple sclerosis. The assay was immunoSEQ multiplex PCR, and TCRdb's table has in-frame clones only and misses some. The sample lists more than 85,000 clones; around 90% were seen once. With 3 bases clipped from V and 6 bases from J, the junction kept 9 bases outside the gene matches. In germline, CDR1 is SGHTA, CDR2 FQGTGA. The CDR3 is made up of 16 amino acids. This material consisted of peripheral blood, taken in the second trimester of pregnancy. The receptor was derived from a female donor with multiple sclerosis, enrolled in a pregnancy study. This sequence joins TRBV7-3 and TRBJ2-2; 8 nucleotides agree with TRBD2. CDR3 nucleotide sequence: TGTGCCAGCAGCTTTTTTCCAGCGGGAGTGCCCGGGGAGCTGTTTTTT. Translated, it gives CASSFFPAGVPGELFF.